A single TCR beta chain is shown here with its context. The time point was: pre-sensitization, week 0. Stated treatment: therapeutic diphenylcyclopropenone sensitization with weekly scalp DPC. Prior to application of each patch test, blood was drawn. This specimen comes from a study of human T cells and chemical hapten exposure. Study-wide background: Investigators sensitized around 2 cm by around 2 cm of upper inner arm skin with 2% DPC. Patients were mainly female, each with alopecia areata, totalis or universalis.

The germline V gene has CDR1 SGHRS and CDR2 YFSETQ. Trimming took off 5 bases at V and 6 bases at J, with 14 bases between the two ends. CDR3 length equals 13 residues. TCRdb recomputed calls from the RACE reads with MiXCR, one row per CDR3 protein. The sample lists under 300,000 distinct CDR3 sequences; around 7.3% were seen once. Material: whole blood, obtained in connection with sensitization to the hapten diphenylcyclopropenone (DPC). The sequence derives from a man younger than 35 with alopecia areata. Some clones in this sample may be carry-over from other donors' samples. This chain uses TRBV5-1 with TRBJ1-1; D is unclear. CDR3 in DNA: TGCGCCAGCAGGACCTTAGGTGAATCTGAAGCTTTCTTT. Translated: CASRTLGESEAFF.